The 5 T cell receptor beta chains listed next were all sequenced from one sample in a study of blood T cell repertoires in COVID-19. TCRdb's table, derived via immunoSEQ multiplex PCR, lists solely in-frame clones and lacks some. The table lists approximately 94,000 clones, about 80% of them singletons, with approximately 24% in the top ten. The specimen sequenced was peripheral blood. The receptors derive from a human donor in a cohort sampled during active COVID-19.

The V and J genes are TRBV7-3 and TRBJ2-3; possibly TRBD2 for D (7 bases). Germline V gene lookup returns CDR1 SGHTA and CDR2 FQGTGA. Trimming cost V 7 bases and J 2 bases, with 13 bases left between them. CDR3 length: 14 amino acids. The CDR3 nucleotides read TGTGCCAGCACCAAGGGGGGGTCCACAGATACGCAGTATTTT. Its protein is CASTKGGSTDTQYF.

There are a few counts of this clone. The chain uses TRBV6-5 and TRBJ1-1, with TRBD1 as a possible D gene (6 bases). V gave up 8 bases and J gave up 5 bases, with 15 bases separating them. The CDR3 loop spans 13 amino acids. Per germline, CDR1 MNHEY and CDR2 SVGAGI. The CDR3 DNA reads TGTGCCAGCGGCAGGGGAGCGGGAACTGAAGCTTTCTTT. It specifies CASGRGAGTEAFF.

The gene calls are TRBV12-3 or TRBV12-4 and TRBJ2-3; weak D call: TRBD1 (5 bases). V dropped 6 bases and J dropped 1 base, with 5 bases sitting between them. The CDR3 is made up of 12 amino acids. The CDR3 DNA reads TGTGCCAGCAGGACAGGCACAGATACGCAGTATTTT. It specifies CASRTGTDTQYF.

The CDR3 nucleotides are TGTGCCACGAACCCGGGACAGGGAGGCTACACCTTC. Translated, it gives CATNPGQGGYTF. This chain links TRBV24-1 with TRBJ1-2, with 9 bases lining up with TRBD1. The V gene end was trimmed by 10 bases and the J gene end by 8 bases; junction bases not matched to a gene: 7. Germline V lookup: CDR1 KGHDR, CDR2 SFDVKD. The CDR3 runs 12 residues.

This chain links TRBV6-5 with TRBJ2-4; D is ambiguous. Deletions cut 2 bases from V and 1 base from J, with 12 bases between. CDR1 MNHEY and CDR2 SVGAGI come from the germline V gene. This CDR3 has 16 residues. In DNA, the CDR3 is TGTGCCAGCAGTTACACCAGCGACTCCGCCAAAAACATTCAGTACTTC. Amino acid sequence: CASSYTSDSAKNIQYF.